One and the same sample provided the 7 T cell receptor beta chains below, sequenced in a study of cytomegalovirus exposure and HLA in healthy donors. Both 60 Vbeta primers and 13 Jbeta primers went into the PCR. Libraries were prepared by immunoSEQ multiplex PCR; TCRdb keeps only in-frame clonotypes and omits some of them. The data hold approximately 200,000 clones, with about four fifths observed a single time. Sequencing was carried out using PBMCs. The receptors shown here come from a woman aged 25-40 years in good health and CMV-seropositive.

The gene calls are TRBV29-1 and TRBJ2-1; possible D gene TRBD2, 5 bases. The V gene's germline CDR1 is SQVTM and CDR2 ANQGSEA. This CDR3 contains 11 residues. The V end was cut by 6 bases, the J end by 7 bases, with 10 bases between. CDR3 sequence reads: CSVEGTNEQFF. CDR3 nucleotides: TGCAGCGTCGAGGGTACAAATGAGCAGTTCTTC.

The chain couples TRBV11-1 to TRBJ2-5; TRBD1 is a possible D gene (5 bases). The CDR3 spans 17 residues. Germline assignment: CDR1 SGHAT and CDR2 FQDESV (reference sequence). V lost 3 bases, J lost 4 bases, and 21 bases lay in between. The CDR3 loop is CASSFPIGSGAGETQYF. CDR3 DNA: TGTGCCAGCAGCTTTCCCATTGGTAGTGGGGCCGGAGAGACCCAGTACTTC.

The CDR3: CASGQIMNTEAFF. CDR3 sequence (DNA): TGCGCCAGCGGACAAATTATGAACACTGAAGCTTTCTTT. This sequence joins TRBV4-1 and TRBJ1-1, with D possibly TRBD1 on 5 matching bases. Germline V CDR1 and CDR2: MGHRA, YSYEKL. The CDR3 contains 13 residues. The V end lost 8 bases, the J end lost 0 bases, and 10 bases lay between the germline ends.

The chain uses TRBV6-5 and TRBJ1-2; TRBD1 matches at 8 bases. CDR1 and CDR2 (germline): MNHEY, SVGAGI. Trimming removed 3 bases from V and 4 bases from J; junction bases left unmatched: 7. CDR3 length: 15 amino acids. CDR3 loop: CASSYFSTGGYGYTF. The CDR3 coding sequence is TGTGCCAGCAGTTATTTCTCCACAGGGGGCTATGGCTACACCTTC.

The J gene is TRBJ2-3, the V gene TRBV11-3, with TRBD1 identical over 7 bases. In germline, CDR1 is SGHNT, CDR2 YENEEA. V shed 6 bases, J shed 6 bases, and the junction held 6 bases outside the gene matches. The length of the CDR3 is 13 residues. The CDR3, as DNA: TGTGCCAGCAGTCGACTGACAGGGGATACGCAGTATTTT. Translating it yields CASSRLTGDTQYF.

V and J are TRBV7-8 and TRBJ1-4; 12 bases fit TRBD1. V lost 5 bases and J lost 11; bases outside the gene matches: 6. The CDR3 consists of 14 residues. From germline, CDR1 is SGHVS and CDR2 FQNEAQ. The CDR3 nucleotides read TGTGCCAGCAGCCGGGGACAGGGGGCCGAGAAACTGTTTTTT. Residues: CASSRGQGAEKLFF.

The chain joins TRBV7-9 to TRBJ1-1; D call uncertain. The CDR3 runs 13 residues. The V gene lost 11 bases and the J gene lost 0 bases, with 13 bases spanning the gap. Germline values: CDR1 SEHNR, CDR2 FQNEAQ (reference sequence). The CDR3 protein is CAAGSGLNTEAFF. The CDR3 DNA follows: TGTGCCGCCGGTAGCGGCCTGAACACTGAAGCTTTCTTT.